This record covers a single TCR beta chain. It has no known antigen specificity. Base qualities are not at hand, and no much larger clone is one base apart. The data are from a study of relationships among human T cell subsets (dated by TCRdb to about 2010). As for the study more broadly: Sequencing was performed on eight distinct blood T cell populations: pan T, CD8 cytotoxic, regulatory, Th1, Th2, naive plus transitional, activated and memory cells.

What the study reported, not specific to this receptor: T cell counts went unrecorded for a couple of pan T samples, which were processed alongside pan B cells. The bead-based sorting could not exclude a CD4+CD8+ double-positive population. Over 60% of CD8+ cytotoxic sequences belonged to clones with over 100 reads, whereas regulatory and Th2 subsets showed few such clones. V, D and J usage, CDR3 length and N-nucleotide additions showed no statistically significant differences among the seven subsets. The substantial sharing of CDR3s among Th1, Th2 and regulatory T cells was interpreted as suggesting that cell fate choices are stochastic.

Receptors were amplified or captured by multiplex PCR. The sequencer listed for this sample is 454 GS FLX. TCR alpha and beta CDR3 regions were amplified from mRNA by semiquantitative ARM-PCR. In ARM-PCR, tagged nested gene-specific primers were used first, and communal superprimers then performed exponential amplification. Before the first-round PCR products went through the second amplification round, exonuclease was used to remove the nested primers. The amplicons were sequenced on the 454 platform, which can rapidly sequence millions of DNA fragments without cloning bias. A read mappable to both V and J germline segments was defined as an effective read. The study's own analysis went as follows. IRmap was used to assign reads to germline V, D and J segments, and IRmap relies on pyromap, a Smith-Waterman modification adapted to 454 sequencing errors. To filter D-beta assignments, cutoffs were set at the 99th percentile of the alignment scores obtained from simulated random sequences. CDR3 was defined as the amino acids between the conserved V-segment Y[YFLI]C motif and the J-segment [FW]GXGT motif. A compound Poisson process model, previously applied to large-scale EST data, was used to estimate repertoire diversity. A procedure for detecting cross-contamination was used to argue that sample contamination was not the source of the shared CDR3s. TCRdb trimmed the raw reads at Q25, called clones with MiXCR and kept productive beta chains. CDR3 protein duplicates are merged, each entry listing the most common genes and DNA. TCRdb, rather than the study authors, made the V and J calls. This sample has fewer than 3,500 distinct CDR3 sequences in its table, and roughly four fifths of those were observed once. The ten top clones hold approximately 15% of the sample.

T cell subsets were isolated with Miltenyi superparamagnetic beads coated with subset-specific monoclonal antibodies. Every T cell population came from peripheral blood. Ficoll separation was used to obtain mononuclear cells from whole blood, after which anti-CD14 microbeads were used to deplete monocytes. Right after isolation, the cell populations were resuspended in RNAprotect reagent. The pan T sample consisted of CD3+ T cells in general. The germline V gene encodes CDR1 MNHNY and CDR2 SVGAGI (reference sequence). The CDR3 sequence holds 14 residues, the cysteine and phenylalanine included. Here the CDR3 DNA is all that survives: 42 bases in frame from base 1. Germline trimming: 6 bases from V, 2 bases from J; junction bases outside gene matches: 6.

The sequenced sample consisted of total T cells sorted from blood. The sample's cell subset or site label, in plain terms: CD3+ T cells in general. The receptor chain draws on TRBV6-6 and TRBJ2-7; the junction holds 8 bases that match TRBD1. The receptor's source is a man in his forties or fifties in good health. The DNA sequence is TGTGCCAGCAGCCCGCGGACAGGGACCTACGAGCAGTACTTC. Translated, this gives CASSPRTGTYEQYF.